Below are 28 T cell receptor beta chains sequenced from a single sample in a study of T cell repertoires in cytomegalovirus infection (dated by TCRdb to the late 2010s). The sequencer was an Illumina HiSeq 1500. TCRdb ran its own pipeline on the public reads, namely fastp trimming at Q25 and MiXCR clone calling, and kept in-frame beta chains. Records with the same CDR3 protein are collapsed into one entry carrying the most frequent genes and DNA. A total of approximately 400,000 distinct CDR3 sequences appear in this sample, approximately 30% of them only once. The top ten hold roughly an eighth of the sample. What was sequenced was PBMCs. These receptors were obtained from a human donor in good health (CMV status not recorded). Some clones in this sample may be carry-over from other donors' samples.

This clonotype was counted many times. The rearrangement uses TRBV7-6 and TRBJ2-1; 13 bases line up with TRBD2. The CDR3 runs to 19 residues. Germline V gives CDR1 SGHVS, CDR2 FNYEAQ. The V and J ends lost 4 bases and 5 bases, in that order; junction bases with no gene match: 14. CDR3 sequence: CASSSWTSGGLRFDNEQFF. The CDR3 coding sequence is TGTGCCAGCAGCTCCTGGACTAGCGGGGGCCTTCGCTTCGACAATGAGCAGTTCTTC.

The CDR3 protein is CASSLQGNVFGYTF. The CDR3 coding sequence is TGTGCCAGCAGTTTGCAGGGGAACGTCTTCGGCTACACCTTC. This rearrangement joins TRBV12-3 or TRBV12-4 to TRBJ1-2, with a weak D call TRBD1 (6 bases). The CDR3 is made up of 14 amino acids. V was shortened by 3 bases and J by 8 bases, with 16 bases between the two germline ends.

The chain has TRBV6-1 and TRBJ2-5; D ambiguous. Germline assignment: CDR1 MNHNS and CDR2 SASEGT. The length of the CDR3 is 14 residues. V lost 3 bases and J lost 1, with 9 bases in between. DNA for the CDR3: TGTGCCAGCAGTGACCTGGCTCTCCAAGAGACCCAGTACTTC. Amino acids: CASSDLALQETQYF.

This clonotype was found many times. The rearrangement uses TRBV7-6 and TRBJ2-7; D is undetermined. Trimming stripped 2 bases from V and 0 bases from J, with 14 bases between. The CDR3 spans 16 residues. Germline V gene data show CDR1 as SGHVS and CDR2 as FNYEAQ. Here the CDR3 DNA reads TGTGCCAGCAGCTTATTGCCAAAGGAGAACTCCTACGAGCAGTACTTC. It translates to CASSLLPKENSYEQYF.

The rearrangement uses TRBV7-2 and TRBJ1-1; no clear D gene. The CDR3 extends over 14 amino acids. Germline-derived CDR1 and CDR2 are SGHTA and FQGNSA. The V and J ends lost 0 bases and 3 bases respectively, with 8 bases between them. The CDR3 DNA follows: TGTGCCAGCAGCTTAGCGCTAAGGGACACTGAAGCTTTCTTT. Translation gives CASSLALRDTEAFF.

This clonotype was seen many times. The chain recombines TRBV6-1 with TRBJ2-1, with 8 positions matching TRBD1. The CDR3 consists of 17 residues. V shed 4 bases, J shed 2 bases, and the junction held 10 bases outside the gene matches. Germline values: CDR1 MNHNS, CDR2 SASEGT. The CDR3 DNA is TGTGCCAGCAGTGTCAATTCCAGGGGGCAGACCTACAATGAGCAGTTCTTC. Its translation is CASSVNSRGQTYNEQFF.

The chain joins TRBV7-9 to TRBJ2-7; D ambiguous. V was cut by 4 bases and J by 4 bases, with 8 bases left in between. The CDR3 runs to 12 residues. Germline CDR1 reads SEHNR; CDR2 reads FQNEAQ (reference sequence). The CDR3 loop is CASSYYEYEQYF. CDR3 DNA sequence: TGTGCCAGCAGCTACTATGAATACGAGCAGTACTTC.

This clonotype appeared a single time. The chain recombines TRBV2 with TRBJ2-4, with TRBD1 matching over 8 bases. From germline, CDR1 is SNHLY and CDR2 FYNNEI. Losses at the gene ends were 4 bases for V and 0 bases for J; bases not matched to a gene: 2. The length of the CDR3 is 15 residues. The CDR3 DNA sequence: TGTGCCAGCAGTGTTGACAGGGGAGCCAAAAACATTCAGTACTTC. This encodes CASSVDRGAKNIQYF. Variable domain in full (rest from reference TRBV2 and TRBJ2-4): EPEVTQTPSHQVTQMGQEVILRCVPISNHLYFYWYRQILGQKVEFLVSFYNNEISEKSEIFDDQFSVERPDGSNFTLKIRSTKLEDSAMYFCASSVDRGAKNIQYFGAGTRLSVL.

This clonotype was recorded a few times. The chain carries TRBV12-3 or TRBV12-4 and TRBJ1-1; D uncertain. Trimming left V 3 bases short and J 8 bases short, with 7 bases between. The CDR3 is 11 residues long. CDR3 DNA: TGTGCCAGCAGTTTTTTTCGGGAAGCTTTCTTT. The encoded protein is CASSFFREAFF.

CDR3 sequence reads: CSASGSGGAHYIYEQYF. The CDR3 DNA is TGCAGTGCTAGCGGTAGCGGGGGGGCGCATTATATCTACGAGCAGTACTTC. The V and J genes are TRBV20-1 and TRBJ2-7, with 11 nucleotides matching TRBD2. The trim removed 3 bases at V and 3 bases at J, leaving 13 bases unmatched. The CDR3 is 17 amino acids. In germline, CDR1 is DFQATT, CDR2 SNEGSKA (reference sequence).

This chain joins TRBV7-9 and TRBJ2-3; 7 bases agree with TRBD1. Germline CDR1 is SEHNR and CDR2 is FQNEAQ (reference sequence). With 1 base clipped from V and 2 bases from J, the junction kept 15 bases outside the gene matches. The CDR3 is 19 residues long. Here the CDR3 DNA reads TGTGCCAGCAGCTTAGGGGATCCCCGGGACAGCGGCCTCACAGATACGCAGTATTTT. Encoded protein: CASSLGDPRDSGLTDTQYF.

The gene calls are TRBV20-1 and TRBJ2-1; 9 nucleotides line up with TRBD1. The CDR3 has 11 residues. The V and J ends lost 6 bases and 8 bases, in that order; junction bases with no gene match: 2. Looked up from germline, CDR1 is DFQATT and CDR2 is SNEGSKA (reference sequence). The CDR3 DNA reads TGCAGTGCGTGGGACAGGGATGAGCAGTTCTTC. The encoded protein is CSAWDRDEQFF.

This clonotype was picked up many times. The V and J genes are TRBV7-2 and TRBJ2-3; 10 bases map to TRBD2. Germline loops: CDR1 SGHTA, CDR2 FQGNSA. The CDR3 contains 17 residues. V trimming: 2 bases; J trimming: 2 bases; junction bases outside the gene matches: 7. For the CDR3, the DNA is TGTGCCAGCAGCTTAATTAGCGGGGGGCCGCCCACAGATACGCAGTATTTT. It codes for CASSLISGGPPTDTQYF.

This clonotype was counted between two and nine times. This rearrangement joins TRBV20-1 to TRBJ2-7; 8 bases line up with TRBD2. Germline V gene lookup returns CDR1 DFQATT and CDR2 SNEGSKA (reference sequence). The trim removed 5 bases at V and 0 bases at J, leaving 3 bases unmatched. The CDR3 covers 13 residues. DNA of the CDR3: TGCAGTGCTTCCCGGGGGGGCTCCTACGAGCAGTACTTC. It yields the protein CSASRGGSYEQYF.

This rearrangement joins TRBV29-1 to TRBJ1-1; possible D gene TRBD1, 6 bases. Germline CDR1 SQVTM, CDR2 ANQGSEA. Trimming shortened V by 7 bases and J by 5 bases, and 14 bases separated the two germline ends. The CDR3 loop spans 12 amino acids. CDR3 residues: CSGRQGRTEAFF. CDR3 nucleotides: TGCAGCGGGAGGCAGGGGAGAACTGAAGCTTTCTTT.

The chain carries TRBV27 and TRBJ2-3; D gene ambiguous. Deletions cut 6 bases from V and 0 bases from J, with 10 bases between. The CDR3 contains 14 residues. CDR1 MNHEY and CDR2 SMNVEV come from the germline V gene (reference sequence). In DNA, the CDR3 is TGTGCCAGCAGGGTCCAGCCTAGCACAGATACGCAGTATTTT. Protein sequence: CASRVQPSTDTQYF.

The sample holds a few counts of this clonotype. The rearrangement joins TRBV7-6 to TRBJ2-5; 7 positions match TRBD1. The J segment lost 7 bases and the V segment lost 0 bases, leaving 11 bases of the junction unmatched. Per germline, CDR1 SGHVS and CDR2 FNYEAQ. The CDR3 covers 16 residues. The CDR3 DNA follows: TGTGCCAGCAGCTTAGCGTCGGACAGGACCTCCGGGACCCAGTACTTC. Translation: CASSLASDRTSGTQYF.

The V call is TRBV6-1, the J call TRBJ1-1; no reliable D call. In germline, CDR1 is MNHNS, CDR2 SASEGT. With 8 bases removed from V and 6 bases from J, the gap between germline ends came to 13 bases. The CDR3 is made up of 12 amino acids. DNA of the CDR3: TGTGCCAGCGGCGAGGGCGTGGCTGAAGCTTTCTTT. Protein product: CASGEGVAEAFF.

The V and J genes are TRBV20-1 and TRBJ1-5; 10 positions match TRBD1. Germline loops: CDR1 DFQATT, CDR2 SNEGSKA (reference sequence). CDR3 length equals 17 residues. Unmatched junction bases numbered 9, after V lost 1 base and J lost 3 bases. This CDR3 reads CSARGDRGLYFNQPQHF. The CDR3 DNA reads as TGCAGTGCTAGAGGCGACAGGGGGCTTTACTTCAATCAGCCCCAGCATTTT.

This clonotype was detected a few times. CDR3 nucleotide sequence: TGTGCCAGCAGCTTAATGGAACGGGCTGAAGCTTTCTTT. It specifies CASSLMERAEAFF. V is TRBV7-6 and J is TRBJ1-1; D is ambiguous. The germline V and J ends were trimmed by 2 bases and 6 bases, with 10 bases remaining between them. The CDR3 length is 13 residues. Germline assignment: CDR1 SGHVS and CDR2 FNYEAQ.

This chain connects TRBV11-2 to TRBJ1-4; a weak D match, TRBD1 (5 bases). The V gene's germline CDR1 is SGHAT and CDR2 FQNNGV. V lost 6 bases, J lost 0 bases, and 23 bases lay in between. The CDR3 is made up of 19 amino acids. The CDR3 protein is CASRARNPQGGATNEKLFF. The CDR3 DNA sequence: TGTGCCAGCAGAGCTAGAAACCCCCAGGGTGGCGCAACTAATGAAAAACTGTTTTTT.

V usage is TRBV15 and J usage is TRBJ1-1, with D perhaps matching TRBD1 (6 bases). With 0 bases removed from V and 4 bases from J, the gap between germline ends came to 6 bases. Germline CDR1 and CDR2: LNHNV and YYDKDF (reference sequence). This CDR3 is built from 13 residues. The CDR3 DNA is TGTGCCACCAGCAGAGACAGGGGCACTGAAGCTTTCTTT. It encodes CATSRDRGTEAFF.

This clonotype has just a few counts. The chain carries TRBV4-1 and TRBJ1-4, with 8 bases matching TRBD1. Per germline, CDR1 MGHRA and CDR2 YSYEKL. Germline trimming cut 3 bases from V and 4 bases from J; bases unmatched to any gene: 10. The CDR3 sequence is 17 residues long. The CDR3 coding sequence is TGCGCCAGCAGCCATGGGACAGGAGGAGGGCTTAATGAAAAACTGTTTTTT. Its protein product is CASSHGTGGGLNEKLFF.

This clonotype was counted between two and nine times. V is TRBV7-4 and J is TRBJ1-2, with TRBD1 identical over 9 bases. Germline V lookup: CDR1 SGHVT, CDR2 SQSDAQ. Germline trimming cut 5 bases from V and 6 bases from J; bases unmatched to any gene: 10. This CDR3 has 15 amino acids. Here the CDR3 DNA reads TGTGCCAGCAGCACCGGACAGGGGCCACTTCATGGCTACACCTTC. It yields the protein CASSTGQGPLHGYTF. Looking up the rest from reference TRBV7-4 and TRBJ1-2 gives the full variable domain: GAGVSQSPRYKVAKRGRDVALRCDSISGHVTLYWYRQTLGQGSEVLTYSQSDAQRDKSGRPSGRFSAERPERSVSTLKIQRTEQGDSAVYLCASSTGQGPLHGYTFGSGTRLTVV.

This clonotype was observed at least ten times. The chain is built from TRBV7-6 and TRBJ2-7; the D gene is possibly TRBD2 (5 bases). There are 14 residues in the CDR3. V lost 0 bases and J 2 bases, leaving 8 bases between the germline ends. CDR1 is SGHVS, CDR2 FNYEAQ, per germline. DNA of the CDR3: TGTGCCAGCAGCTTAGCAAAGGGAGCCTACGAGCAGTACTTC. Its protein is CASSLAKGAYEQYF.

The chain couples TRBV7-2 to TRBJ2-2; a possible D gene is TRBD2 (7 bases). From germline, CDR1 is SGHTA and CDR2 FQGNSA. This CDR3 contains 18 residues. Trimming left V 2 bases short and J 5 bases short, with 21 bases between. This CDR3 reads CASSLKIGGASLTGELFF. The CDR3 DNA reads TGTGCCAGCAGCTTAAAGATAGGGGGGGCGAGTTTGACCGGGGAGCTGTTTTTT. The full variable domain, completed using reference TRBV7-2 and TRBJ2-2, is GAGVSQSPSNKVTEKGKDVELRCDPISGHTALYWYRQSLGQGLEFLIYFQGNSAPDKSGLPSDRFSAERTGGSVSTLTIQRTQQEDSAVYLCASSLKIGGASLTGELFFGEGSRLTVL.

The chain couples TRBV24-1 to TRBJ2-1, with 10 bases identical to TRBD2. CDR1 KGHDR and CDR2 SFDVKD come from the germline V gene. This CDR3 has 15 residues. The junction had 10 bases not matched to a gene; V was cut back by 9 bases and J by 6 bases. The CDR3 reads CATGDASGGRNEQFF. CDR3 coding DNA: TGTGCCACCGGGGACGCTAGCGGGGGACGCAATGAGCAGTTCTTC.

In regard to this clonotype: Its ends do not fully match the called genes, so a read error is possible. The rearrangement uses TRBV4-1 and TRBJ2-1; 12 bases line up with TRBD1. CDR3 length: 15 residues. Germline V CDR1 and CDR2: MGHRA, YSYEKL. CDR3 loop: CDSSTPGQGAFDQFF. CDR3 nucleotides: TGCGACAGCAGCACACCGGGACAGGGGGCTTTTGATCAGTTCTTC.